One sample yielded the 5 T cell receptor beta chains listed below, sequenced in a study of OX40 agonist ivuxolimab in advanced cancers. Sequenced by immunoSEQ multiplex PCR; TCRdb stores in-frame clones only, minus some. The table records roughly 20,000 clones, approximately 85% of them present only once. The sequencing here drew on CD4+ or CD8+ T cells sorted from blood, taken in a trial of the OX40 agonist ivuxolimab. These receptors were collected from an adult with an advanced solid tumor such as melanoma, head and neck, liver or kidney cancer.

The chain uses TRBV7-8 and TRBJ2-1; the D gene is possibly TRBD2 (6 bases). CDR3 length: 16 amino acids. V was pared by 1 base and J by 2 bases, with 12 bases between. CDR1 is SGHVS, CDR2 FQNEAQ, per germline. The CDR3 reads CASSLGRLGPYNEQFF. The CDR3 coding sequence is TGTGCCAGCAGCTTAGGGCGACTAGGGCCCTACAATGAGCAGTTCTTC.

There are a few counts of this clone. The chain joins TRBV5-4 to TRBJ2-2; D may be TRBD2 (5 bases). Germline CDR1 SGHNT, CDR2 YYREEE (reference sequence). This CDR3 contains 15 residues. Trimming removed 0 bases from V and 1 base from J, with 7 bases in between. The CDR3, as DNA: TGTGCCAGCAGCTTGGGAAGCGGGAACACCGGGGAGCTGTTTTTT. Translating gives CASSLGSGNTGELFF.

The chain joins TRBV19 to TRBJ1-4; TRBD1 is a possible D gene (6 bases). There are 14 residues in the CDR3. V was pared by 3 bases and J by 7 bases, with 12 bases between. Germline V CDR1 and CDR2: LNHDA, SQIVND (reference sequence). CDR3 protein: CASSIGRGGEKLFF. CDR3 bases: TGTGCCAGTAGTATCGGCAGGGGAGGTGAAAAACTGTTTTTT.

This rearrangement joins TRBV2 to TRBJ1-3; tentative D call: TRBD1 (5 bases). This CDR3 comprises 14 residues. Germline CDR1 reads SNHLY; CDR2 reads FYNNEI. Trimming cost V 4 bases and J 2 bases, with 9 bases left between them. The CDR3 DNA reads TGTGCCAGCAGTGTGTCAGGGCCTGGAAACACCATATATTTT. It translates to CASSVSGPGNTIYF. Filled out from reference TRBV2 and TRBJ1-3, the complete variable domain reads EPEVTQTPSHQVTQMGQEVILRCVPISNHLYFYWYRQILGQKVEFLVSFYNNEISEKSEIFDDQFSVERPDGSNFTLKIRSTKLEDSAMYFCASSVSGPGNTIYFGEGSWLTVV.

This clone was seen only once. The V call is TRBV7-8, the J call TRBJ2-1; 16 bases align to TRBD2. V trimming: 3 bases; J trimming: 9 bases; junction bases outside the gene matches: 5. Germline lookup yields CDR1 SGHVS and CDR2 FQNEAQ. The CDR3 runs 16 residues. The CDR3 sequence is CASSFRGLAGGIEQFF. The CDR3 DNA is TGTGCCAGCAGCTTTAGGGGACTAGCGGGGGGGATTGAGCAGTTCTTC.